This is a list of T cell receptor beta chains from one sample in a study of blood T cell repertoires in COVID-19. The table came from immunoSEQ multiplex PCR; TCRdb's copy has only in-frame clones and leaves some out. In the table there are over 110,000 clones, nearly 85% of which are singletons. The sample consisted of PBMCs or T cells enriched from blood (not recorded which). The receptors were sampled from a middle-aged man in a cohort exposed to, infected with or recovered from COVID-19 (not recorded which). Each CDR3 is given without its conserved first and last residue. D genes are given only for firm matches.

v_call d_call cdr3_aa
TRBV30 TRBD2 AWTTLAGGSGELF
TRBV7-9 NA ASSFVTEAF
TRBV27 NA ASCPTLAVTDTQY
TRBV6-6 NA ASETASGNTIY
TRBV5-5 NA ASSPGHSSYEQY
TRBV9 TRBD1 ASSSGTGVYGYT
TRBV6-4 NA ASSYRFNTGELF
TRBV15 NA ATSRAEATNEKLF
TRBV19 TRBD2 AIRGGANTGELF
TRBV7-9 TRBD1 ASSPRVGQGVYEQY
TRBV28 TRBD1 ASSGHRQGYTEAF
TRBV28 TRBD1 ASSLGTGASYEQY
TRBV7-9 NA AEGEAF
TRBV5-6 TRBD1 ASSWAGTGKTEAF
TRBV7-9 NA ASSLGTGETQY
TRBV12-3/TRBV12-4 NA ASSLVHGAF
TRBV28 TRBD1 ASSRQGYEQY
TRBV9 NA ASGRVEAGEQF
TRBV5-1 TRBD1 ASSLDSRGYSPLH
TRBV19 TRBD2 ASSSGAGEETQY
TRBV2 TRBD1 ASRTDRGSNPTFDFH
TRBV7-3 TRBD2 ASSSSGSAYNEQF
TRBV10-3 NA AIGPAPYEQY
TRBV5-4 NA ASSLEGGEQY
TRBV20-1 NA SASKQGYGYT
TRBV6-2/TRBV6-3 TRBD1 ASSWDRGQPQH
TRBV30 TRBD1 AWSVTGPGTGGIQPQH
TRBV4-1 TRBD2 ASSQDIGGGPPNEQF
TRBV28 TRBD1 ASSLIILAGTGIDGYT
TRBV25-1 NA ASSDAGGPGGYT
TRBV5-4 NA ASSLTQGFYEQY
TRBV4-2 NA ASSQEVPGLSSYNEQF
TRBV5-1 NA ASSLGPGDSYEQY
TRBV25-1 NA ASSAARGYGPYEQY
TRBV6-5 NA ASSYRDSYSF
TRBV6-4 NA APAGSLEQF
TRBV7-9 TRBD1 ASSSRTGEGEETQY
TRBV14 NA ASRDPGHSYEQY
TRBV7-2 TRBD2 ASSPTGGGKNIQY
TRBV7-3 TRBD2 ASSPTSGRAGNEQF
TRBV20-1 TRBD1 SASETGVEQY
TRBV30 TRBD1 AWTGQASTEAF
TRBV6-5 TRBD1 ASRSGQGGRGGYT
TRBV7-2 NA ASSFPDSSPLH
TRBV30 TRBD2 AWSGGGGSTDTQY
TRBV27 NA ASSTTGGEKLF
TRBV5-1 NA ASTLVQGNTEAF
TRBV12-3/TRBV12-4 NA ASSPGQYEQY
TRBV30 NA AIGVGAVLEKLF
TRBV14 NA ASSQEQGIDTQY
TRBV6-1 TRBD1 ASSEALQGAWETQY
TRBV5-4 NA ASSFRSRGGELF
TRBV7-8 TRBD2 ASSLALAGVETQY
TRBV2 TRBD1 ASSADREYQPQH
TRBV24-1 NA ATSDRGRTEAF
TRBV3-1/TRBV3-2 TRBD2 ASSQRSGRGYNEQF
TRBV14 TRBD2 ASSPRGGKETQY
TRBV10-1 TRBD1 ASSAGQPGNTIY
TRBV30 TRBD1 AWSAETGLYQPQH